The 26 T cell receptor beta chains below come from one sample, sequenced in a study of cytomegalovirus exposure and HLA in healthy donors. PCR amplification relied on 60 Vbeta primers (plus 13 Jbeta primers). Some clones are missing from TCRdb's copy, which holds only in-frame ones; the method was immunoSEQ multiplex PCR. Of 100,000 or so clones in the sample, approximately 76% were seen once. The sample taken for sequencing was PBMCs. These receptor sequences come from a man aged 25-45 years in good health and CMV-seropositive.

V and J are TRBV4-2 and TRBJ2-7; TRBD1 is a possible D gene (5 bases). V was shortened by 0 bases and J by 7 bases, with 13 bases between the two germline ends. Germline lookup yields CDR1 LGHNA and CDR2 YNFKEQ. The CDR3 sequence is 14 residues long. The CDR3 loop is CASSQDWGLREQYF. Here the CDR3 DNA reads TGTGCCAGCAGCCAAGATTGGGGCCTTCGAGAGCAGTACTTC.

The table lists this clone with a few counts. This rearrangement joins TRBV4-1 to TRBJ1-5; TRBD1 matches at 8 bases. The CDR3 extends over 15 amino acids. The trim removed 3 bases at V and 4 bases at J, leaving 5 bases unmatched. Germline lookup yields CDR1 MGHRA and CDR2 YSYEKL. The CDR3 DNA is TGCGCCAGCAGCCACTTGGGACAGGAGAATCAGCCCCAGCATTTT. Translating gives CASSHLGQENQPQHF.

This clone was seen only a few times. V is TRBV27 and J is TRBJ2-7; TRBD2 aligns across 9 bases. The CDR3 is made up of 15 amino acids. Trimming removed 2 bases from V and 1 base from J; junction bases left unmatched: 3. The germline CDR1 and CDR2 sequences are MNHEY and SMNVEV (reference sequence). CDR3 in amino acids: CASSLKAGGSYEQYF. The CDR3 DNA follows: TGTGCCAGCAGTTTAAAAGCGGGAGGTTCCTACGAGCAGTACTTC.

The chain joins TRBV28 to TRBJ2-1, with TRBD2 matching over 13 bases. Germline V lookup: CDR1 MDHEN, CDR2 SYDVKM. The V and J ends lost 7 bases and 10 bases, in that order; junction bases with no gene match: 7. The CDR3 runs 14 residues. CDR3 sequence: CASNGLAGVREQFF. The CDR3 nucleotides are TGTGCCAGCAATGGACTAGCGGGAGTTCGGGAGCAGTTCTTC.

The chain recombines TRBV6-4 with TRBJ1-6; possible D gene TRBD1, 6 bases. Germline-derived CDR1 and CDR2 are MRHNA and SNTAGT. The CDR3 has 13 residues. V lost 11 bases, J lost 10 bases, and 18 bases lay in between. CDR3 amino acids: CASRQELSSPLHF. The CDR3 DNA reads as TGTGCCTCGAGACAGGAGCTAAGCTCACCCCTCCACTTT.

A few counts support this clone. The rearrangement uses TRBV6-1 and TRBJ1-5; perhaps TRBD1 as D (5 bases). Trimming took off 4 bases at V and 0 bases at J, with 10 bases between the two ends. In germline, CDR1 is MNHNS, CDR2 SASEGT. CDR3 length: 15 amino acids. CDR3 bases: TGTGCCAGCAGTGCGGACATTCATAGCAATCAGCCCCAGCATTTT. This codes for CASSADIHSNQPQHF.

The chain has TRBV4-2 and TRBJ1-2; 12 bases are a match to TRBD1. The junction had 7 bases not matched to a gene; V was cut back by 1 base and J by 4 bases. This CDR3 is 17 amino acids long. Germline V gene data show CDR1 as LGHNA and CDR2 as YNFKEQ. In DNA, the CDR3 is TGTGCCAGCAGCCAAGTAGGGACAGGGGGCGTCAGCTATGGCTACACCTTC. Translated: CASSQVGTGGVSYGYTF.

The chain couples TRBV10-3 to TRBJ2-7, with D perhaps matching TRBD1 (5 bases). In germline, CDR1 is ENHRY, CDR2 SYGVKD. The germline V and J ends were trimmed by 0 bases and 4 bases, with 13 bases remaining between them. The CDR3 runs 15 residues. DNA for the CDR3: TGTGCCATCAGTGAGTCATGGACACAAATATACGAGCAGTACGTC. Translating gives CAISESWTQIYEQYV.

V gene TRBV18 combines with J gene TRBJ2-5; D is perhaps TRBD2 (6 bases). Per the germline V gene, CDR1 is KGHSH and CDR2 is LQKENI. The CDR3 is 12 residues long. Trimming shortened V by 2 bases and J by 5 bases, and 6 bases separated the two germline ends. The CDR3 loop is CASSPAGETQYF. Here the CDR3 DNA reads TGTGCCAGCTCACCAGCGGGGGAGACCCAGTACTTC.

CDR3 loop: CASSQDEGTVYEQYF. The CDR3 DNA sequence: TGCGCCAGCAGCCAAGACGAAGGGACAGTCTACGAGCAGTACTTC. J is TRBJ2-7 and V is TRBV4-3, with 7 bases identical to TRBD1. Germline lookup yields CDR1 LGHNA and CDR2 YSLEER. This CDR3 region has 15 residues. The J segment lost 3 bases and the V segment lost 0 bases, leaving 5 bases of the junction unmatched.

The V call is TRBV23-1, the J call TRBJ1-4, with TRBD1 identical over 7 bases. TRBV23-1 is an open reading frame whose function is uncertain. The CDR3 contains 16 residues. Germline trimming cut 4 bases from V and 0 bases from J; bases unmatched to any gene: 5. Here the CDR3 DNA reads TGCGCCAGCAGTCTAAGGGGGCCCGCAACTAATGAAAAACTGTTTTTT. This gives the protein CASSLRGPATNEKLFF.

This chain connects TRBV7-8 to TRBJ2-5, with 8 bases matching TRBD1. V was clipped by 1 base and J by 5 bases; unmatched bases: 9. Germline loops: CDR1 SGHVS, CDR2 FQNEAQ. The length of the CDR3 is 16 residues. The DNA for the CDR3 is TGTGCCAGCAGCTTAGGTCGGCAGGGGGCGCGTGAGACCCAGTACTTC. Residues: CASSLGRQGARETQYF.

The chain joins TRBV6-5 to TRBJ2-2; tentative D call: TRBD2 (5 bases). Germline assignment: CDR1 MNHEY and CDR2 SVGAGI. There are 14 residues in the CDR3. The V end was cut by 6 bases, the J end by 0 bases, with 8 bases between. DNA of the CDR3: TGTGCCAGCAGATCCGGGACGAACACCGGGGAGCTGTTTTTT. It specifies CASRSGTNTGELFF.

V is TRBV5-1 and J is TRBJ1-5; the D is unclear. Trimming took off 0 bases at V and 4 bases at J, with 5 bases between the two ends. Germline loops: CDR1 SGHRS, CDR2 YFSETQ. The CDR3 sequence is 13 residues long. CDR3 sequence (DNA): TGCGCCAGCAGCTTGGCCCAGAATCAGCCCCAGCATTTT. It is translated as CASSLAQNQPQHF.

This clone was counted only a few times. The chain joins TRBV5-1 to TRBJ1-1; TRBD1 matches 8 bases. This CDR3 spans 14 amino acids. In germline, CDR1 is SGHRS, CDR2 YFSETQ. Trimming removed 3 bases from V and 1 base from J; junction bases left unmatched: 2. The CDR3 DNA is TGCGCCAGCAGCTCAGGGGGCCAGAACACTGAAGCTTTCTTT. It specifies CASSSGGQNTEAFF.

This sequence joins TRBV5-4 and TRBJ2-5, with 10 bases lining up with TRBD2. The CDR3 totals 15 residues. V trimming: 3 bases; J trimming: 5 bases; junction bases outside the gene matches: 7. CDR1 and CDR2 (germline): SGHNT, YYREEE (reference sequence). CDR3 amino acids: CASSSRTSGGETQYF. CDR3 in DNA: TGTGCCAGCAGCTCTCGGACTAGCGGAGGGGAGACCCAGTACTTC. The full variable domain, rest sourced from reference TRBV5-4 and TRBJ2-5, is ETGVTQSPTHLIKTRGQQVTLRCSSQSGHNTVSWYQQALGQGPQFIFQYYREEENGRGNFPPRFSGLQFPNYSSELNVNALELDDSALYLCASSSRTSGGETQYFGPGTRLLVL.

The V gene is TRBV6-1, the J gene TRBJ2-7, with 7 bases lining up with TRBD2. The CDR3 has 16 residues. Germline V gene lookup returns CDR1 MNHNS and CDR2 SASEGT. After removal of 3 bases from V and 2 bases from J, the junction contained 10 bases not matched to a gene. The CDR3, as DNA: TGTGCCAGCAGTGAGAAGAAGAGCGGGGCAACCTACGAGCAGTACTTC. This translates into CASSEKKSGATYEQYF.

The V gene is TRBV6-1, the J gene TRBJ1-2; D gene uncertain. CDR1 and CDR2 (germline): MNHNS, SASEGT. V was shortened by 8 bases and J by 3 bases, with 13 bases between the two germline ends. The CDR3 loop spans 13 amino acids. The CDR3 coding sequence is TGTGCCAGCGGAAACGACTGGGACTATGGCTACACCTTC. Residues: CASGNDWDYGYTF.

The chain carries TRBV28 and TRBJ1-4; possibly TRBD1 for D (6 bases). There are 16 residues in the CDR3. Trimming left V 8 bases short and J 0 bases short, with 16 bases between. CDR1 is MDHEN and CDR2 is SYDVKM in the germline V gene. CDR3 region: CASGLYRVATNEKLFF. The CDR3 nucleotides read TGTGCCAGCGGGCTGTACAGGGTTGCAACTAATGAAAAACTGTTTTTT. Looking up the rest from reference TRBV28 and TRBJ1-4 gives the full variable domain: DVKVTQSSRYLVKRTGEKVFLECVQDMDHENMFWYRQDPGLGLRLIYFSYDVKMKEKGDIPEGYSVSREKKERFSLILESASTNQTSMYLCASGLYRVATNEKLFFGSGTQLSVL.

The rearrangement joins TRBV7-2 to TRBJ2-7; the match to TRBD2 covers 7 bases. The junction had 8 bases not matched to a gene; V was cut back by 5 bases and J by 1 base. CDR3 length equals 15 residues. Germline V CDR1 and CDR2: SGHTA, FQGNSA. The chain's CDR3 is CASSPGGATSYEQYF. CDR3 nucleotide sequence: TGTGCCAGCAGCCCGGGGGGTGCGACTTCCTACGAGCAGTACTTC.

V is TRBV5-1 and J is TRBJ1-1, with D perhaps TRBD1 (5 bases). With 0 bases removed from V and 6 bases from J, the gap between germline ends came to 15 bases. The length of the CDR3 is 15 residues. The germline gives CDR1 SGHRS, CDR2 YFSETQ. The CDR3 spells CASSLGARANAEAFF. CDR3 nucleotide sequence: TGCGCCAGCAGCTTGGGGGCCAGGGCCAACGCTGAAGCTTTCTTT.

V usage is TRBV19 and J usage is TRBJ1-1, with D unresolved. The CDR3 has 15 residues. V lost 5 bases, J lost 5 bases, and 18 bases lay in between. The V gene's germline CDR1 is LNHDA and CDR2 SQIVND (reference sequence). Written as DNA, the CDR3 is TGTGCCAGTAGTCAAGGATTGGTGGAGATAACTGAAGCTTTCTTT. Translation: CASSQGLVEITEAFF. Full variable domain (remainder filled in from reference TRBV19 and TRBJ1-1): DGGITQSPKYLFRKEGQNVTLSCEQNLNHDAMYWYRQDPGQGLRLIYYSQIVNDFQKGDIAEGYSVSREKKESFPLTVTSAQKNPTAFYLCASSQGLVEITEAFFGQGTRLTVV.

The V call is TRBV30, the J call TRBJ2-1, with 8 bases matching TRBD2. The CDR3 extends over 14 amino acids. Trimming removed 4 bases from V and 6 bases from J; junction bases left unmatched: 8. Per the germline V gene, CDR1 is GTSNPN and CDR2 is SVGIG (reference sequence). The CDR3 DNA follows: TGTGCCTGGAAAAGACCAGGGACTAGCAATGAGCAGTTCTTC. As protein: CAWKRPGTSNEQFF.

CDR3 sequence (DNA): TGTGCCAGCAGTCTTACGTCCAGGGAAGACCAGCCCCAGCATTTT. Amino acids: CASSLTSREDQPQHF. The rearrangement joins TRBV6-5 to TRBJ1-5; D possibly corresponds to TRBD1 (5 bases). Germline V gene sequence: CDR1 MNHEY, CDR2 SVGAGI. V was trimmed by 5 bases and J by 7 bases, leaving 18 bases between them. This CDR3 comprises 15 residues.

This clone was recorded once. V is TRBV13 and J is TRBJ1-2; 7 bases are shared with TRBD1. Germline-derived CDR1 and CDR2 are PRHDT and FYEKMQ (reference sequence). The ends lost 4 bases at V and 1 base at J; junction bases unmatched: 3. This CDR3 is 14 amino acids long. Here the CDR3 reads CASSSGQINYGYTF. The CDR3 coding sequence is TGTGCCAGCAGCTCGGGACAGATTAACTATGGCTACACCTTC.

The genes are TRBV28 and TRBJ2-5; TRBD1 is a possible D gene (8 bases). Per the germline V gene, CDR1 is MDHEN and CDR2 is SYDVKM. The germline V and J ends were trimmed by 3 bases and 5 bases, with 16 bases remaining between them. The CDR3 extends over 15 amino acids. Written as DNA, the CDR3 is TGTGCCAGCAGTTTCCCTGAGCGGGACAGGGAGACCCAGTACTTC. As protein: CASSFPERDRETQYF.